These 27 T cell receptor beta chains were all obtained from the same sample, sequenced in a study of regulatory and conventional T cells in breast cancer. Using its own MiXCR run on the PCR reads, TCRdb lists one record per CDR3 protein. The profile covers approximately 9,700 distinct CDR3 sequences, with roughly 34% appearing a single time and under 6.5% taken by the ten largest. The sample consisted of conventional T cells from blood. The receptors derive from a male donor in good health.

The J gene is TRBJ2-2, the V gene TRBV20-1; 9 bases map to TRBD2. The CDR3 extends over 15 amino acids. CDR1 is DFQATT, CDR2 SNEGSKA, per germline (reference sequence). The trim removed 5 bases at V and 1 base at J, leaving 5 bases unmatched. DNA of the CDR3: TGCAGTGCTGACCAGCGGGGGGTGAACACCGGGGAGCTGTTTTTT. As protein: CSADQRGVNTGELFF.

This chain uses TRBV12-3 or TRBV12-4 with TRBJ1-1, with D perhaps TRBD1 (5 bases). V lost 1 base, J lost 1 base, and 7 bases lay in between. The length of the CDR3 is 14 residues. As DNA, the CDR3 is TGTGCCAGCAGTTTAGGGCAGGGGAACACTGAAGCTTTCTTT. This codes for CASSLGQGNTEAFF.

This chain uses TRBV5-1 with TRBJ2-5; D ambiguous. Germline-derived CDR1 and CDR2 are SGHRS and YFSETQ. The ends were cut back, 3 bases at V and 2 bases at J, with 8 bases in the middle. The CDR3 is 13 residues long. The CDR3 spells CASSWAEQETQYF. The CDR3 coding sequence is TGCGCCAGCAGCTGGGCGGAACAAGAGACCCAGTACTTC.

This clonotype counts as medium-sized. J is TRBJ2-7 and V is TRBV11-2, with D possibly TRBD2 on 5 matching bases. CDR3 length: 14 amino acids. The V and J ends lost 0 bases and 4 bases respectively, with 10 bases between them. Germline loops: CDR1 SGHAT, CDR2 FQNNGV. CDR3 sequence (DNA): TGTGCCAGCAGCTTAGATACTACTAGTTACGAGCAGTACTTC. This encodes CASSLDTTSYEQYF.

This rearrangement joins TRBV11-2 to TRBJ2-3; perhaps D is TRBD1 or TRBD2 (5 bases each). Germline CDR1 is SGHAT and CDR2 is FQNNGV. This CDR3 is built from 15 residues. V gave up 8 bases and J gave up 4 bases, with 19 bases separating them. Written as DNA, the CDR3 is TGTGCCAGCCGAGAACAGGTTGTTAGCGCAGATACGCAGTATTTT. The encoded protein is CASREQVVSADTQYF.

This clonotype was picked up a small number of times. This chain links TRBV20-1 with TRBJ1-1, with TRBD1 as a possible D gene (6 bases). With 3 bases removed from V and 2 bases from J, the gap between germline ends came to 19 bases. Germline-derived CDR1 and CDR2 are DFQATT and SNEGSKA (reference sequence). The CDR3 has 16 amino acids. Written as DNA, the CDR3 is TGCAGTGCTAGTGATGGGTTATTGGGGGCAAACACTGAAGCTTTCTTT. Amino acids: CSASDGLLGANTEAFF.

This clonotype was counted only a few times. The chain couples TRBV11-2 to TRBJ2-3; 12 bases line up with TRBD2. The CDR3 loop spans 17 amino acids. Per the germline V gene, CDR1 is SGHAT and CDR2 is FQNNGV. Trimming cost V 2 bases and J 5 bases; bases outside gene matches: 8. CDR3 protein: CASSLSLAGGPGDTQYF. In nucleotides, the CDR3 is TGTGCCAGCAGCTTATCGCTAGCGGGGGGGCCGGGAGATACGCAGTATTTT.

This sequence joins TRBV12-3 or TRBV12-4 and TRBJ1-6; perhaps TRBD1 as D (6 bases). This CDR3 is 14 amino acids long. Trimming removed 4 bases from V and 10 bases from J, with 14 bases in between. CDR3 amino acids: CASSWDTLRSPLHF. In DNA form, the CDR3 reads TGTGCCAGCAGTTGGGACACCCTTAGGTCACCCCTCCACTTT.

The chain is built from TRBV4-3 and TRBJ1-2, with unresolved D. This CDR3 contains 15 residues. With 1 base removed from V and 4 bases from J, the gap between germline ends came to 13 bases. Germline CDR1 reads LGHNA; CDR2 reads YSLEER. The CDR3 region is CASSQGLGGSYGYTF. The CDR3 DNA reads TGCGCCAGCAGCCAAGGGCTCGGAGGTTCCTATGGCTACACCTTC.

There are a few counts of this clonotype. This chain uses TRBV7-9 with TRBJ1-2; D is possibly TRBD1 (6 bases). CDR1 is SEHNR and CDR2 is FQNEAQ in the germline V gene (reference sequence). V shed 1 base and J shed 4 bases, with 13 bases lying between them. This CDR3 has 15 amino acids. CDR3 sequence: CASSLEGGALYGYTF. CDR3 DNA: TGTGCCAGCAGCTTAGAGGGGGGTGCCCTCTATGGCTACACCTTC.

The rearrangement uses TRBV10-1 and TRBJ2-7, with TRBD1 matching over 7 bases. V was pared by 6 bases and J by 6 bases, with 11 bases of the junction left unmatched. CDR3 length equals 14 residues. Germline V gene sequence: CDR1 WNHNN, CDR2 SYGVQD (reference sequence). CDR3 in DNA: TGCGCCAGCAGCCTTGGGACAGTCGACTCCGAGCAGTACTTC. Translation: CASSLGTVDSEQYF.

Comments on this clonotype: One junction end does not reproduce the germline sequence, and a read error may be involved. The J gene is TRBJ2-1, the V gene TRBV4-1; 7 bases are a match to TRBD1. Per the germline V gene, CDR1 is MGHRA and CDR2 is YSYEKL. CDR3 length: 13 residues. The CDR3 spells CASSQTGVRSLLF. In DNA form, the CDR3 reads TGCGCCAGCAGCCAAACAGGGGTCCGCAGTCTGCTCTTC.

There are a few counts of this clonotype. The V and J genes are TRBV6-2 or TRBV6-3 and TRBJ2-5; D ambiguous. The CDR3 loop spans 11 amino acids. V was cut by 6 bases and J by 7 bases, with 9 bases left in between. Germline CDR1 reads MNHEY; CDR2 reads SVGEGT. In DNA, the CDR3 is TGTGCCAGCAGCCACGGGCGGACCCAGTACTTC. Protein product: CASSHGRTQYF.

The chain links TRBV12-3 or TRBV12-4 to TRBJ2-2; D is ambiguous. The length of the CDR3 is 12 residues. V shed 2 bases and J shed 6 bases, with 4 bases lying between them. The CDR3 DNA sequence: TGTGCCAGCAGTTTAACGTCCGGGGAGCTGTTTTTT. The encoded protein is CASSLTSGELFF.

For this clonotype: Sequence at one end of the junction differs from germline and may be a read error. The chain couples TRBV6-6 to TRBJ2-7; D possibly corresponds to TRBD1 (6 bases). The CDR3 runs to 14 residues. Germline CDR1 is MNHNY and CDR2 is SVGAGI (reference sequence). The CDR3 DNA reads TGCGCCAGCAACAGGGCCTCTTCTTACTACGAGCAGTACTTC. Translation gives CASNRASSYYEQYF.

Ten or more counts support this clonotype. This chain links TRBV20-1 with TRBJ1-2; D uncertain. CDR1 is DFQATT, CDR2 SNEGSKA, per germline (reference sequence). V was cut by 7 bases and J by 2 bases, with 17 bases left in between. The CDR3 spans 14 residues. The CDR3 loop is CSVIDSDWNYGYTF. In DNA form, the CDR3 reads TGCAGTGTTATAGATTCGGACTGGAACTATGGCTACACCTTC.

The chain uses TRBV20-1 and TRBJ1-4, with a tentative D call TRBD1 (5 bases). The V end was cut by 6 bases, the J end by 10 bases, with 21 bases between. This CDR3 is built from 14 residues. Per germline, CDR1 DFQATT and CDR2 SNEGSKA (reference sequence). This chain's CDR3 is CSAQEGSRRGKLFF. The CDR3 nucleotides are TGCAGTGCCCAAGAGGGGTCACGACGAGGAAAACTGTTTTTT.

A single count supports this clonotype. The chain couples TRBV14 to TRBJ2-7; D might be TRBD1 or TRBD2, each matching 5 bases. The ends were cut back, 4 bases at V and 0 bases at J, with 16 bases in the middle. Germline CDR1 reads SGHDN; CDR2 reads FVKESK. CDR3 length: 16 residues. CDR3 in DNA: TGTGCCAGCAGCCTTTACGCCCGGGACGGCTCCTACGAGCAGTACTTC. Translation gives CASSLYARDGSYEQYF. The complete variable domain, with remaining parts taken from reference TRBV14 and TRBJ2-7, reads EAGVTQFPSHSVIEKGQTVTLRCDPISGHDNLYWYRRVMGKEIKFLLHFVKESKQDESGMPNNRFLAERTGGTYSTLKVQPAELEDSGVYFCASSLYARDGSYEQYFGPGTRLTVT.

The chain has TRBV4-2 and TRBJ2-4; 7 positions agree with TRBD2. The trim removed 1 base at V and 4 bases at J, leaving 7 bases unmatched. Germline V gene data show CDR1 as LGHNA and CDR2 as YNFKEQ. The CDR3 is 16 amino acids. The CDR3: CASSQVSSGEKNIQYF. The CDR3 nucleotides are TGTGCCAGCAGCCAAGTATCCAGCGGGGAGAAAAACATTCAGTACTTC.

DNA of the CDR3: TGTGCCAGCAGCATAAAAGAGACCCAGTACTTC. It yields the protein CASSIKETQYF. The chain couples TRBV11-2 to TRBJ2-5; the D is unclear. The CDR3 is made up of 11 amino acids. Looked up from germline, CDR1 is SGHAT and CDR2 is FQNNGV. Between the trimmed V and J ends, which lost 5 bases and 3 bases, there was a span of 4 bases.

This chain uses TRBV5-1 with TRBJ1-2; tentative D call: TRBD1 (6 bases). The CDR3 contains 13 residues. Germline V CDR1 and CDR2: SGHRS, YFSETQ. Trimming took 4 bases from V and 3 from J, leaving 10 bases between them. CDR3 sequence: CASSRNRDYGYTF. In DNA form, the CDR3 reads TGCGCCAGCAGCCGCAACAGGGACTATGGCTACACCTTC. Combining the CDR3 with reference TRBV5-1 and TRBJ1-2 gives the whole variable domain KAGVTQTPRYLIKTRGQQVTLSCSPISGHRSVSWYQQTPGQGLQFLFEYFSETQRNKGNFPGRFSGRQFSNSRSEMNVSTLELGDSALYLCASSRNRDYGYTFGSGTRLTVV.

This clonotype was seen only a few times. This sequence joins TRBV7-2 and TRBJ2-1, with 9 bases identical to TRBD2. Germline CDR1 is SGHTA and CDR2 is FQGNSA. V was clipped by 1 base and J by 6 bases; unmatched bases: 7. CDR3 length: 16 amino acids. As DNA, the CDR3 is TGTGCCAGCAGCTTAGAACGGGCGGGGGGGCCCAATGAGCAGTTCTTC. Its protein product is CASSLERAGGPNEQFF.

A word on this clonotype: The missing conserved phenylalanine or tryptophan at the end of this CDR3 makes a read error likely. CDR3 amino acids: CASSVGQPNQPQHC. The DNA of the CDR3 is TGTGCCAGCAGTGTCGGACAGCCTAATCAGCCCCAGCATTGT. The gene calls are TRBV12-3 or TRBV12-4 and TRBJ1-5; D may be TRBD1 (6 bases). Trimming stripped 5 bases from V and 4 bases from J, with 12 bases between. The CDR3 contains 14 residues.

This clonotype was picked up a small number of times. The chain couples TRBV20-1 to TRBJ2-7, with D unclear. Germline V gene data show CDR1 as DFQATT and CDR2 as SNEGSKA (reference sequence). V lost 5 bases to trimming and J lost 2 bases, with 7 bases between them. The CDR3 extends over 11 amino acids. The CDR3 DNA is TGCAGTGCTCCCGACCCCTACGAGCAGTACTTC. Residues: CSAPDPYEQYF.

By sample fraction, this clonotype is medium-sized. V is TRBV4-2 and J is TRBJ2-3, with TRBD2 identical over 7 bases. This CDR3 has 18 residues. Germline assignment: CDR1 LGHNA and CDR2 YNFKEQ. The J segment lost 1 base and the V segment lost 2 bases, leaving 12 bases of the junction unmatched. The CDR3 sequence is CASSQSPSGGGGTDTQYF. The CDR3 bases are TGTGCCAGCAGCCAAAGTCCATCTGGCGGGGGTGGCACAGATACGCAGTATTTT.

As concerns this clonotype: At one end, the junction sequence differs from germline, possibly due to a read error. The chain is built from TRBV7-9 and TRBJ2-1; no definite D call. The length of the CDR3 is 11 residues. From germline, CDR1 is SEHNR and CDR2 FQNEAQ (reference sequence). The CDR3 loop reads CASSLGKTENF. The DNA for the CDR3 is TGTGCCAGCAGCCTGGGGAAGACGGAAAACTTC. The entire variable domain, with the rest obtained from reference TRBV7-9 and TRBJ2-1, is as follows: DTGVSQNPRHKITKRGQNVTFRCDPISEHNRLYWYRQTLGQGPEFLTYFQNEAQLEKSRLLSDRFSAERPKGSFSTLEIQRTEQGDSAMYLCASSLGKTENFGPGTRLTVL.

Comment on this clonotype: One junction end disagrees with the germline gene, perhaps due to a read error. The chain couples TRBV19 to TRBJ1-1; D gene unclear. CDR1 and CDR2 (germline): LNHDA, SQIVND (reference sequence). The CDR3 runs 12 residues. DNA of the CDR3: TGTGTCAGTAGTCTCATCTTGGGTGAAGCTTTCTTT. Amino acids: CVSSLILGEAFF.